A single sample gave rise to the 22 T cell receptor beta chains below, sequenced in a study of shared clonotypes between healthy human individuals. Sequencing used immunoSEQ multiplex PCR; TCRdb keeps in-frame clones, though not all of them. The sample has hundreds of thousands of clones; less than 96% are singletons. What was sequenced was naive CD4+ T cells sorted from blood. Subset denoted: CD45RA+ positively selected. These receptors came from a woman aged 30 to 39 in good health.

The chain carries TRBV28 and TRBJ2-7; D gene ambiguous. V lost 5 bases, J lost 3 bases, and 23 bases lay in between. Germline V gene lookup returns CDR1 MDHEN and CDR2 SYDVKM. This CDR3 has 17 amino acids. The chain's CDR3 is CASSIPKPPRKNYEQYF. The CDR3 coding sequence is TGTGCCAGCAGTATCCCTAAGCCCCCCAGGAAAAACTACGAGCAGTACTTC.

The chain employs TRBV5-1 and TRBJ2-5, with D possibly being TRBD1 or TRBD2 (5 bases each). CDR1 SGHRS and CDR2 YFSETQ come from the germline V gene. V shed 3 bases and J shed 3 bases, with 12 bases lying between them. This CDR3 spans 14 amino acids. In nucleotides, the CDR3 is TGCGCCAGCAGCTCCGCCGGGACGGAAGAGACCCAGTACTTC. Its protein is CASSSAGTEETQYF.

V is TRBV7-9 and J is TRBJ2-5, with 9 bases lining up with TRBD2. The trim removed 7 bases at V and 11 bases at J, leaving 17 bases unmatched. Germline V gives CDR1 SEHNR, CDR2 FQNEAQ (reference sequence). The CDR3 spans 15 residues. Here the CDR3 DNA reads TGTGCCAGCATACCAGGGGCTAGCGGGGATCTTGAGCAGTACTTC. It codes for CASIPGASGDLEQYF.

V gene TRBV28 combines with J gene TRBJ2-7; weak D call: TRBD2 (5 bases). Germline assignment: CDR1 MDHEN and CDR2 SYDVKM. V was cut by 8 bases and J by 5 bases, with 16 bases left in between. The CDR3 is made up of 13 amino acids. The CDR3 DNA sequence: TGTGCCAGCCTCGGGGTTTTGAATGACGAGCAGTACTTC. It is translated as CASLGVLNDEQYF.

On this clone: Other DNA sequences in the sample encode the same CDR3. The chain is built from TRBV7-8 and TRBJ2-5, with D tentatively TRBD1 (5 bases). CDR3 size: 13 residues. Deletions cut 3 bases from V and 2 bases from J, with 7 bases between. Germline CDR1 SGHVS, CDR2 FQNEAQ. The CDR3 sequence: CASSLGRQETQYF. The CDR3 DNA reads as TGTGCCAGCAGCTTGGGGCGGCAAGAGACCCAGTACTTC.

V usage is TRBV28 and J usage is TRBJ2-6, with TRBD1 as a possible D gene (6 bases). CDR3 length: 17 amino acids. Germline V gene lookup returns CDR1 MDHEN and CDR2 SYDVKM. The V end was cut by 4 bases, the J end by 3 bases, with 16 bases between. CDR3 DNA: TGTGCCAGCAGTTCACCGGGACACCTCATTGGGGCCAACGTCCTGACTTTC. Protein sequence: CASSSPGHLIGANVLTF.

This chain connects TRBV11-1 to TRBJ2-7, with 7 bases matching TRBD1. The CDR3 runs to 15 residues. The germline V gene encodes CDR1 SGHAT and CDR2 FQDESV (reference sequence). V dropped 5 bases and J dropped 1; count of bases not matched to a gene: 8. CDR3 sequence reads: CASSEQGTVSYEQYF. The CDR3 DNA is TGTGCCAGCAGCGAACAGGGGACCGTATCCTACGAGCAGTACTTC.

The genes are TRBV4-1 and TRBJ2-3; no clear D gene. The CDR3 is 16 residues long. Trimming stripped 4 bases from V and 0 bases from J, with 14 bases between. Germline lookup yields CDR1 MGHRA and CDR2 YSYEKL. This CDR3 reads CASSPPFRGSTDTQYF. CDR3 sequence (DNA): TGCGCCAGCAGCCCCCCTTTCCGTGGGAGCACAGATACGCAGTATTTT.

The V and J genes are TRBV7-9 and TRBJ2-3; D is uncertain. Trimming removed 5 bases from V and 4 bases from J, with 16 bases in between. The CDR3 is 15 amino acids. Germline CDR1 is SEHNR and CDR2 is FQNEAQ (reference sequence). Here the CDR3 reads CASSLTPNVPDTQYF. Here the CDR3 DNA reads TGTGCCAGCAGCCTCACACCGAACGTGCCAGATACGCAGTATTTT.

The chain combines TRBV29-1 with TRBJ2-6, with 9 nucleotides matching TRBD1. Germline V gene data show CDR1 as SQVTM and CDR2 as ANQGSEA. CDR3 size: 17 residues. With V trimmed by 4 bases and J by 1 base, 8 bases remained unmatched. CDR3 DNA: TGCAGCGTTGGCCCGGGACAGGGATTGTCTGGGGCCAACGTCCTGACTTTC. This gives the protein CSVGPGQGLSGANVLTF.

V usage is TRBV19 and J usage is TRBJ2-1; D is uncertain. CDR1 and CDR2 from the germline V gene are LNHDA and SQIVND (reference sequence). The CDR3 covers 12 residues. The V gene lost 8 bases and the J gene lost 2 bases, with 7 bases spanning the gap. The CDR3 DNA reads TGTGCCAGTTCTGGACCCTACAATGAGCAGTTCTTC. Translated, it gives CASSGPYNEQFF.

The V gene is TRBV6-5, the J gene TRBJ2-7; 9 nucleotides line up with TRBD2. Germline V gene data show CDR1 as MNHEY and CDR2 as SVGAGI. The CDR3 contains 14 residues. V was clipped by 1 base and J by 3 bases; unmatched bases: 1. CDR3 residues: CASSYLAGDYEQYF. In DNA form, the CDR3 reads TGTGCCAGCAGTTACTTAGCGGGGGACTACGAGCAGTACTTC.

This chain joins TRBV6-1 and TRBJ2-7, with D perhaps matching TRBD2 (7 bases). CDR1 MNHNS and CDR2 SASEGT come from the germline V gene. The ends were cut back, 3 bases at V and 3 bases at J, with 12 bases in the middle. CDR3 length: 14 amino acids. CDR3 sequence reads: CASSDQGGDYEQYF. CDR3 sequence (DNA): TGTGCCAGCAGTGATCAAGGGGGGGACTACGAGCAGTACTTC.

The count of this clone is one. This rearrangement joins TRBV29-1 to TRBJ2-2, with 8 bases matching TRBD1. The ends lost 7 bases at V and 1 base at J; junction bases unmatched: 8. The germline V gene has CDR1 SQVTM and CDR2 ANQGSEA. The CDR3 is 15 residues long. The CDR3 bases are TGCAGCGCAAAACCGGGACAGGAGAACACCGGGGAGCTGTTTTTT. This codes for CSAKPGQENTGELFF.

The chain combines TRBV5-1 with TRBJ2-7; 11 nucleotides agree with TRBD2. The CDR3 sequence is 14 residues long. Looked up from germline, CDR1 is SGHRS and CDR2 is YFSETQ. V gave up 1 base and J gave up 7 bases; unmatched junction bases: 4. The CDR3 spells CASSLTSGSEEQYF. The CDR3 region has the DNA TGCGCCAGCAGCTTGACTAGCGGGAGCGAAGAGCAGTACTTC.

This chain links TRBV4-1 with TRBJ1-1; a weak D match, TRBD1 (5 bases). From germline, CDR1 is MGHRA and CDR2 YSYEKL. This CDR3 region has 14 residues. Trimming shortened V by 4 bases and J by 3 bases, and 12 bases separated the two germline ends. The DNA of the CDR3 is TGCGCCAGCAGCCCCTGGGGGGACTACACTGAAGCTTTCTTT. Its translation: CASSPWGDYTEAFF.

The J gene is TRBJ2-7, the V gene TRBV7-9; no clear D. The germline V and J ends were trimmed by 3 bases and 5 bases, with 8 bases remaining between them. Germline V gene sequence: CDR1 SEHNR, CDR2 FQNEAQ (reference sequence). This CDR3 is built from 12 residues. CDR3 coding DNA: TGTGCCAGCAGCTTTTTGGCAGACGAGCAGTACTTC. It is translated as CASSFLADEQYF.

Worth noting for this clone: Other DNA sequences of this sample code for an identical CDR3. This chain uses TRBV11-3 with TRBJ2-1; 7 bases align to TRBD2. V lost 1 base and J lost 3; bases outside the gene matches: 0. The CDR3 spans 14 residues. The germline V gene encodes CDR1 SGHNT and CDR2 YENEEA. The DNA for the CDR3 is TGTGCCAGCAGCTTAGCGGGAGGCTACAATGAGCAGTTCTTC. This encodes CASSLAGGYNEQFF.

The chain uses TRBV19 and TRBJ2-2; 10 nucleotides match TRBD2. Germline CDR1 is LNHDA and CDR2 is SQIVND (reference sequence). J gave up 8 bases and V 1 base, and 7 bases lay outside the gene matches. This CDR3 spans 16 amino acids. CDR3 loop: CASSIGASGSWGELFF. DNA of the CDR3: TGTGCCAGTAGTATAGGTGCTAGCGGGAGTTGGGGGGAGCTGTTTTTT.

The chain's CDR3 is CATSRDGPGDSEQYF. The CDR3 DNA reads TGTGCCACCAGCAGAGATGGACCGGGCGATAGCGAGCAGTACTTC. The chain is built from TRBV15 and TRBJ2-7; no reliable D call. The CDR3 sequence is 15 residues long. Trimming left V 0 bases short and J 6 bases short, with 15 bases between. The germline gives CDR1 LNHNV, CDR2 YYDKDF (reference sequence). Complete variable domain (other parts from reference TRBV15 and TRBJ2-7): DAMVIQNPRYQVTQFGKPVTLSCSQTLNHNVMYWYQQKSSQAPKLLFHYYDKDFNNEADTPDNFQSRRPNTSFCFLDIRSPGLGDTAMYLCATSRDGPGDSEQYFGPGTRLTVT.

The chain carries TRBV28 and TRBJ1-2, with TRBD1 matching over 8 bases. Germline V gene lookup returns CDR1 MDHEN and CDR2 SYDVKM. V shed 6 bases, J shed 3 bases, and the junction held 3 bases outside the gene matches. The CDR3 is made up of 13 amino acids. CDR3 DNA sequence: TGTGCCAGCAGGGTGACAGGGGACTATGGCTACACCTTC. This sequence encodes CASRVTGDYGYTF.

The chain employs TRBV28 and TRBJ2-5; D tentatively fits TRBD1 or TRBD2 (5 bases each). The CDR3 is 16 amino acids. Germline V gene sequence: CDR1 MDHEN, CDR2 SYDVKM. V shed 7 bases and J shed 2 bases, with 20 bases lying between them. Here the CDR3 DNA reads TGTGCCAGCAAGGGACGGAGGAATTTTCTTCAAGAGACCCAGTACTTC. Translation: CASKGRRNFLQETQYF.